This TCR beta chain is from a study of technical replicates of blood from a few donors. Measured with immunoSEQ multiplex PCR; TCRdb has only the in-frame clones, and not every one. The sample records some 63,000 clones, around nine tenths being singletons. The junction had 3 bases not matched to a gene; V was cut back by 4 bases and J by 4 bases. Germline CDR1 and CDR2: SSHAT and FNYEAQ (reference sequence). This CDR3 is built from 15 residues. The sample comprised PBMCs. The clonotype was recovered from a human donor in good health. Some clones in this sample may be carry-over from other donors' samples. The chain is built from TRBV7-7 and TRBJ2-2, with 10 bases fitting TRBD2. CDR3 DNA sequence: TGTGCCAGCAGCTCTCTAGCGGGAGTCACCGGGGAGCTGTTTTTT. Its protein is CASSSLAGVTGELFF. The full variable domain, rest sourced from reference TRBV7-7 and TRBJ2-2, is GAGVSQSPRYKVTKRGQDVTLRCDPISSHATLYWYQQALGQGPEFLTYFNYEAQPDKSGLPSDRFSAERPEGSISTLTIQRTEQRDSAMYRCASSSLAGVTGELFFGEGSRLTVL.